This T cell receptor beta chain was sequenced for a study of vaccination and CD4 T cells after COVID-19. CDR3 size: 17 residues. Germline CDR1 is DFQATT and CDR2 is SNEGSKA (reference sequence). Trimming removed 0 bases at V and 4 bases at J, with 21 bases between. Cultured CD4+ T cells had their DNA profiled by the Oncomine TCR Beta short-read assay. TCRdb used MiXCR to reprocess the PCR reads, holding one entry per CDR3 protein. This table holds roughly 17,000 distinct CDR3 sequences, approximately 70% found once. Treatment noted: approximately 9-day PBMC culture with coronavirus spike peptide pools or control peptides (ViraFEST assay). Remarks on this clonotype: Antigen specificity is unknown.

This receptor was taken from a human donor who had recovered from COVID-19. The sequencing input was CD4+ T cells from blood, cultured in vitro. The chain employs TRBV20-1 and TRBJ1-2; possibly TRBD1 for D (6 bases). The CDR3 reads CSARDEGEVGAVYGYTF. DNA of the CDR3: TGCAGTGCTAGAGACGAGGGGGAGGTAGGGGCGGTCTATGGCTACACCTTC.